A selection of T cell receptor beta chains follows, all from one sample in a study of blood T cell repertoires in COVID-19. Measured with immunoSEQ multiplex PCR; TCRdb has only the in-frame clones, and not every one. The table has 280,000 or so clones, around 88% seen once. Sequences were obtained from PBMCs or T cells enriched from blood (not recorded which). The receptors derive from a woman aged 40 to 50 who had recovered from COVID-19. Each CDR3 is given without its conserved first and last residue. Fields, in order: V gene, J gene, CDR3 protein.

TRBV6-6	TRBJ2-5	ASSTWTGAQETQY
TRBV5-8	TRBJ2-7	ASSLEGSGSYEQY
TRBV30	TRBJ1-2	AWSRQGVSGYT
TRBV12-3/TRBV12-4	TRBJ2-7	ASSLGQGYEQY
TRBV2	TRBJ1-2	ASSGHLNYGYT
TRBV12-3/TRBV12-4	TRBJ2-7	ASSFRAGGEQY
TRBV10-3	TRBJ1-2	AMGGDPNYGYT
TRBV9	TRBJ2-1	ASSPLRAGVGEQF
TRBV7-2	TRBJ1-5	ASSLVADRAVDQPQH
TRBV29-1	TRBJ1-1	SAPDPTGRAF
TRBV19	TRBJ1-5	ASKGIDQPQH
TRBV7-8	TRBJ1-3	ASSIFTSSGNTIY
TRBV28	TRBJ2-5	ASRGPVVETQY
TRBV4-1	TRBJ2-7	ASSQGLAGRQY
TRBV5-8	TRBJ1-5	ASSLKGALNQPQH
TRBV19	TRBJ1-5	ASRRIEDSNQPQH
TRBV7-2	TRBJ2-7	ASSRPGTVAYEQY
TRBV7-2	TRBJ2-1	ASSLVGVAAGNEQF
TRBV19	TRBJ2-7	ASTASGRAYEQY
TRBV4-1	TRBJ2-5	ASSQEVGGLGETQY
TRBV10-3	TRBJ1-5	AIRLDRSNQPQH
TRBV3-1/TRBV3-2	TRBJ2-5	ASSPRSEARQETQY
TRBV19	TRBJ1-1	ASTPHNRNTEAF
TRBV7-2	TRBJ2-7	ASSQVAGGPYEQY
TRBV9	TRBJ2-1	ASSPPYSGRAGYNEQF
TRBV9	TRBJ2-1	ASSVQAGGYNEQF
TRBV30	TRBJ2-5	AWSARGPAETQY
TRBV28	TRBJ2-4	ASSRDFGKNIQY
TRBV4-3	TRBJ2-2	ASSQVFGTPRTGELF
TRBV28	TRBJ1-1	ASSLSGSMNTEAF
TRBV19	TRBJ2-1	ASSMGSGTISYNEQF
TRBV21-1	TRBJ1-2	ASSKVSQGRKGYT
TRBV10-2	TRBJ2-3	ASSEGGTGDSDTQY
TRBV28	TRBJ2-7	ASALAGDPIYEQY
TRBV19	TRBJ2-3	ASSTTGTRGTDTQY
TRBV5-1	TRBJ2-3	ASSLERDTQY
TRBV5-1	TRBJ2-5	ASSLTSGQETQY
TRBV27	TRBJ2-1	ASRTSIYNEQF
TRBV28	TRBJ1-1	ASSAPPGGGNTEAF
TRBV25-1	TRBJ2-7	ASSEGGTVAEQY